This T cell receptor beta chain is from a study of T cells in Graves' hyperthyroidism and ophthalmopathy. Patients counted as stable if ophthalmopathy did not develop within 18 months. Patients aged 18 to 65 had newly diagnosed hyperthyroidism of under 2 months' duration. Patients showing uncontrolled infection, other autoimmune disease, pregnancy or lactation were ineligible. Out of roughly 10 ml of fresh peripheral blood came the PBMCs. Amplification of TCR beta CDR3 regions used RNA as the template. Carried out on the TCR CDR3, a first-round RT-PCR used the HTBI primer set. TCRdb ran MiXCR on the multiplex PCR reads and lists one entry per CDR3 protein. This table holds fewer than 600,000 distinct CDR3 sequences, approximately 15% found once. Concerning this clonotype itself: This may be a read error: a much more frequent sequence differs by one nucleotide.

The CDR3 sequence is 17 residues long. CDR1 and CDR2 from the germline V gene are SGHRS and YFSETQ. The sequencing input was blood. The gene calls are TRBV5-1 and TRBJ2-1; 7 nucleotides agree with TRBD1. This TCR was recovered from a woman between 18 and 29 years old with Graves' hyperthyroidism. CDR3 in amino acids: CASTLEAKNSGGNEQFF. The CDR3 nucleotides are TGCGCCAGCACCTTGGAGGCGAAAAACTCAGGGGGCAATGAGCAGTTCTTC.